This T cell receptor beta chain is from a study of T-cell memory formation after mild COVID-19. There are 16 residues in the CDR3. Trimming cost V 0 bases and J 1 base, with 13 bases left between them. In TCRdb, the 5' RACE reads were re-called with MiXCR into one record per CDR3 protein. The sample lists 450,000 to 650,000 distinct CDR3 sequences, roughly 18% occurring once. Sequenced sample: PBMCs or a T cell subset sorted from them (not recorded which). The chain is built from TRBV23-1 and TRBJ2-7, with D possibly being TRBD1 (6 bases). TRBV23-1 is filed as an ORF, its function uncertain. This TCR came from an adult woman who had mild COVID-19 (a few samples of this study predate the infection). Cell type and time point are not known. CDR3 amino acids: CASSQSARGGSYEQYF. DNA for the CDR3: TGCGCCAGCAGTCAATCCGCCAGGGGCGGGTCCTACGAGCAGTACTTC.